The rows below give T cell receptor beta chains drawn from one sample of a study of T-cell memory formation after mild COVID-19. TCRdb re-derived calls from the 5' RACE reads in MiXCR, one entry per CDR3 protein. The sample yields 350,000 to 500,000 distinct CDR3 sequences, 20% to 25% seen once. Sequenced sample: PBMCs or a T cell subset sorted from them (not recorded which). The receptor source for this set is an adult woman who had mild COVID-19 (a few samples of this study predate the infection). Cell type and time point are not known. Both conserved end residues are trimmed from each CDR3. D genes are given only for firm matches.

CDR3aa	d_gene	v_gene	j_gene	len
ASSERAGDTDTQY	TRBD2	TRBV9	TRBJ2-3	13
ASSVGASGNLYEQY	TRBD2	TRBV9	TRBJ2-7	14
ASSLGRVSSYEQY	.	TRBV7-9	TRBJ2-7	13
ASITAGRNTGELF	.	TRBV6-2/TRBV6-3	TRBJ2-2	13
ASSLGLAGGKQETQY	TRBD2	TRBV5-4	TRBJ2-5	15
ASSLAANYEQY	.	TRBV12-3/TRBV12-4	TRBJ2-7	11
ASSLVFLGYT	.	TRBV7-2	TRBJ1-2	10
ASSFGPGNQETQY	.	TRBV7-3	TRBJ2-5	13
ASSYSGGFTGANVLT	.	TRBV6-6	TRBJ2-6	15
ASSRRPRENTGELF	.	TRBV4-2	TRBJ2-2	14
ASRSGQGGTEAF	TRBD1	TRBV19	TRBJ1-1	12
ASSLGVSGRFGNEQF	TRBD2	TRBV7-9	TRBJ2-1	15
ASSEGMGVSTDTQY	.	TRBV6-1	TRBJ2-3	14
ASSLVGNWGGDTQY	TRBD2	TRBV7-2	TRBJ2-3	14
ASSVSTGATYGYT	TRBD1	TRBV9	TRBJ1-2	13
SVEWPQETQY	.	TRBV29-1	TRBJ2-5	10
ASRNGLAGYNEQF	TRBD2	TRBV6-5	TRBJ2-1	13
ASSGGLAYNEQF	TRBD2	TRBV2	TRBJ2-1	12
ASSYGVGAL	.	TRBV6-5	TRBJ1-1	9
ASSLRDRAGTEAF	TRBD1	TRBV5-1	TRBJ1-1	13
ATSDPNTGAAQY	.	TRBV24-1	TRBJ2-5	12
ASSEDGSGVYEQY	.	TRBV2	TRBJ2-7	13
ASSPDSGRSETQY	TRBD2	TRBV7-2	TRBJ2-5	13
ASSFRQGDEQF	TRBD1	TRBV7-9	TRBJ2-1	11
ASIPRQGTEAF	.	TRBV11-2	TRBJ1-1	11
SVGGPEQF	.	TRBV29-1	TRBJ2-1	8
ASSLRGRSGGRAGDTQY	TRBD2	TRBV11-3	TRBJ2-3	17
ASSQQASRYEQY	.	TRBV3-1	TRBJ2-7	12
ASSLGGTTQETQY	TRBD2	TRBV5-1	TRBJ2-5	13
ASSPRLAGGLGELF	TRBD2	TRBV7-2	TRBJ2-2	14
ASNRGPGNTIY	TRBD1	TRBV6-6	TRBJ1-3	11
ASSGGRPSSYNEQF	TRBD2	TRBV7-2	TRBJ2-1	14
ASSLERFTDTQY	.	TRBV5-5	TRBJ2-3	12
AWHQGTFYNEQF	.	TRBV30	TRBJ2-1	12
ASSDGFSYEQY	.	TRBV9	TRBJ2-7	11
ASSEHTGTSGYNEQF	TRBD2	TRBV7-2	TRBJ2-1	15
ATSDLRSTGLSTDTQY	.	TRBV24-1	TRBJ2-3	16
ASSSRTSGLYEQY	TRBD2	TRBV12-3/TRBV12-4	TRBJ2-7	13
AFECRGSEQY	.	TRBV24-1	TRBJ2-7	10
AARGTTNEKLF	.	TRBV10-3	TRBJ1-4	11
ASSSPIGDLQRTNEQF	.	TRBV7-8	TRBJ2-1	16
ASGSLGPGTEAF	.	TRBV12-5	TRBJ1-1	12
ASSLRAAGEQF	.	TRBV6-5	TRBJ2-1	11
ASSYSGTRYNEQF	.	TRBV6-5	TRBJ2-1	13
ASSLEGHRGYT	.	TRBV5-1	TRBJ1-2	11
ASSQIPGVSGDPNTTEAF	.	TRBV4-1	TRBJ1-1	18
ASSRYQGRNTEAF	.	TRBV7-8	TRBJ1-1	13
ASSLEWLAGGPIDEQF	TRBD2	TRBV7-2	TRBJ2-1	16
ASSLDGGITGAYNEQF	.	TRBV7-6	TRBJ2-1	16
ASSLRAGHWNEQF	.	TRBV5-1	TRBJ2-1	13
ASRSAQGSEQY	.	TRBV27	TRBJ2-7	11
AWSRGLAGELF	TRBD1	TRBV30	TRBJ2-2	11
ASSQGAVSETQY	.	TRBV14	TRBJ2-5	12
ASSSTGQDGYGYT	TRBD1	TRBV5-1	TRBJ1-2	13
ASSRSASSYNEQF	.	TRBV11-2	TRBJ2-1	13